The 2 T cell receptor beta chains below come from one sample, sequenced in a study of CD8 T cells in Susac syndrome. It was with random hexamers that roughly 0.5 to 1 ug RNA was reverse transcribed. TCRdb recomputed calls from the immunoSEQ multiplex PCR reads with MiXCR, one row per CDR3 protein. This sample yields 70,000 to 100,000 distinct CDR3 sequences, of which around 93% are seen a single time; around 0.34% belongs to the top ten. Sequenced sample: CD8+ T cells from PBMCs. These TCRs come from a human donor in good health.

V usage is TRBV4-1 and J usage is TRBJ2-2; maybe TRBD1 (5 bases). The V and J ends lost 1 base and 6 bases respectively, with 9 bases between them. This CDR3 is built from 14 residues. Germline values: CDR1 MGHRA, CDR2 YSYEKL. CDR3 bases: TGCGCCAGCAGCCAAGCCCAGGGATCCGGGGAGCTGTTTTTT. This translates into CASSQAQGSGELFF.

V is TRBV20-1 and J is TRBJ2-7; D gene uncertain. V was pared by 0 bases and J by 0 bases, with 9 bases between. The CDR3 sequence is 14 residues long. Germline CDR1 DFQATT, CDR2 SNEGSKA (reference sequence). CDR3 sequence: CSARDDTSSYEQYF. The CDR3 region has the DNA TGCAGTGCTAGAGATGACACGAGCTCCTACGAGCAGTACTTC.